This T cell receptor (beta chain) stems from a study of human T cells and chemical hapten exposure. TCRdb itself ran the RACE reads through MiXCR, one entry per CDR3 protein. The repertoire holds 100,000 to 150,000 distinct CDR3 sequences, with about 11% as singletons. Germline assignment: CDR1 SGHRS and CDR2 YFSETQ. Trimming removed 4 bases from V and 5 bases from J; junction bases left unmatched: 7. The CDR3 sequence is 14 residues long. Time point of the sample: patch test 3, about 24 weeks after DPC sensitization. The treatment was: therapeutic diphenylcyclopropenone sensitization with weekly scalp DPC.

This chain joins TRBV5-1 and TRBJ2-7; the match to TRBD1 covers 9 bases. Source: whole blood, taken in connection with sensitization to the hapten diphenylcyclopropenone (DPC). The sequence was collected from a woman between 50 and 59 years old with alopecia areata. Some clones in this sample may be carry-over from other donors' samples. The CDR3 region has the DNA TGCGCCAGCAGCCCAAGGACAGGGGTCGACGAGCAGTACTTC. This translates into CASSPRTGVDEQYF.